Listed below are T cell receptor beta chains from one sample, sequenced in a study of Ad26.COV2.S vaccination and SARS-CoV-2 variants. Produced via immunoSEQ multiplex PCR; TCRdb's table is partial and in-frame only. The repertoire includes approximately 350,000 clones, around 90% of them detected once, and 3.4% sits in the top ten. The sequencing here drew on peripheral blood, taken in a trial of Ad26.COV2.S vaccine versus placebo. The receptors here all came from a person between 18 and 59 years old who received the Ad26.COV2.S COVID-19 vaccine or a placebo. CDR3s include the opening cysteine and the closing phenylalanine or tryptophan. The D gene is left open where the match is weak. Size is omitted from some rows. Given values are once, few, many or a class for expanded clones.

CDR3 length	D gene	V gene	clone size	J gene	CDR3 protein	CDR3 DNA
14	.	TRBV27	.	TRBJ1-2	CASRGVGGNYGYTF	TGTGCCAGCCGGGGGGTTGGAGGGAACTATGGCTACACCTTC
15	.	TRBV19	once	TRBJ1-3	CASSRGILGGNTIYF	TGTGCCAGTAGTCGAGGGATCCTAGGCGGAAACACCATATATTTT
13	.	TRBV12-3/TRBV12-4	.	TRBJ1-2	CASSSRVPYGYTF	TGTGCCAGCAGTTCTAGGGTTCCCTATGGCTACACCTTC
13	.	TRBV9	.	TRBJ1-5	CASSARSDQPQHF	TGTGCCAGCAGCGCTCGGAGCGATCAGCCCCAGCATTTT
15	TRBD1	TRBV7-8	.	TRBJ1-1	CASSLGTGAGLEAFF	TGTGCCAGCAGCTTAGGGACAGGGGCAGGTTTAGAAGCTTTCTTT
14	.	TRBV30	.	TRBJ1-1	CAWSVLLGSTEAFF	TGTGCCTGGAGTGTTCTTCTGGGGAGCACTGAAGCTTTCTTT
15	TRBD2	TRBV14	.	TRBJ2-1	CASSPTSGVYNEQFF	TGTGCCAGCAGTCCAACTAGCGGGGTGTACAATGAGCAGTTCTTC
18	.	TRBV15	.	TRBJ1-1	CATSGKIRQVALNTEAFF	TGTGCCACCAGCGGAAAGATAAGACAGGTGGCTTTGAACACTGAAGCTTTCTTT
15	.	TRBV11-2	.	TRBJ2-2	CASRRGATNTGELFF	TGTGCCAGCAGACGGGGGGCGACGAACACCGGGGAGCTGTTTTTT
15	TRBD1	TRBV29-1	.	TRBJ1-2	CSVGQGPPSNYGYTF	TGCAGCGTTGGACAGGGTCCTCCCTCCAACTATGGCTACACCTTC
15	.	TRBV3-1/TRBV3-2	.	TRBJ1-1	CASRSMAQGGTEAFF	TGTGCCAGCCGATCAATGGCCCAAGGAGGCACTGAAGCTTTCTTT
13	.	TRBV6-1	.	TRBJ1-2	CASSGAPNYGYTF	TGTGCCAGCAGTGGAGCGCCTAACTATGGCTACACCTTC
15	.	TRBV7-9	.	TRBJ1-3	CASSPGIVSGNTIYF	TGTGCCAGCAGCCCGGGAATAGTATCTGGAAACACCATATATTTT
12	.	TRBV28	few	TRBJ1-2	CASSLSGYGYTF	TGTGCCAGCAGTTTGTCCGGGTATGGCTACACCTTC
11	.	TRBV3-1/TRBV3-2	.	TRBJ2-1	CASSTHNEQFF	TGTGCCAGCAGCACCCACAATGAGCAGTTCTTC
15	.	TRBV5-1	.	TRBJ2-3	CASSLAGASTDTQYF	TGCGCCAGCAGCTTGGCGGGGGCGAGCACAGATACGCAGTATTTT
14	.	TRBV2	.	TRBJ2-5	CASKVWGSGETQYF	TGTGCCAGCAAGGTTTGGGGAAGCGGAGAGACCCAGTACTTC
22	TRBD2	TRBV19	.	TRBJ2-1	CASSIIPPWASGISYDGYEQFF	TGTGCCAGTAGTATAATCCCCCCTTGGGCTAGCGGAATCTCCTATGATGGCTATGAGCAGTTCTTC
14	.	TRBV27	.	TRBJ1-6	CASSFGVVSSPLHF	TGTGCCAGCAGTTTTGGGGTAGTCAGTTCACCCCTCCACTTT
14	.	TRBV9	.	TRBJ2-7	CASSVGAEGGEQYF	TGTGCCAGCAGCGTGGGGGCTGAGGGTGGCGAGCAGTACTTC
11	.	TRBV11-2	.	TRBJ2-5	CACQGGETQYF	TGTGCCTGTCAGGGGGGCGAGACCCAGTACTTC
14	TRBD1	TRBV5-1	.	TRBJ1-4	CASSSDRVNEKLFF	TGCGCCAGCAGCTCGGACAGGGTTAATGAAAAACTGTTTTTT
15	TRBD1	TRBV19	.	TRBJ1-6	CASSSRDRDMAPLHF	TGTGCCAGTAGTTCCCGGGACAGGGATATGGCACCCCTCCACTTT
15	TRBD1	TRBV4-2	.	TRBJ1-2	CASSQGTGPGYGYTF	TGTGCCAGCAGCCAAGGGACAGGGCCCGGGTATGGCTACACCTTC
15	.	TRBV9	.	TRBJ1-1	CASSETQGGNTEAFF	TGTGCCAGCAGCGAAACACAGGGTGGGAACACTGAAGCTTTCTTT
14	.	TRBV18	once	TRBJ1-5	CASSPRGVNQPQHF	TGTGCCAGCTCACCTCGAGGAGTCAATCAGCCCCAGCATTTT
17	.	TRBV10-3	.	TRBJ2-3	CAISESLRGLSTDTQYF	TGTGCCATCAGTGAGTCTCTTAGGGGTTTATCCACAGATACGCAGTATTTT
13	.	TRBV19	.	TRBJ1-2	CASSIAGAYGYTF	TGTGCCAGTAGTATTGCGGGGGCCTATGGCTACACCTTC
14	.	TRBV30	.	TRBJ1-2	CAWSVAAGKGGYTF	TGTGCCTGGAGTGTAGCGGCAGGGAAGGGTGGCTACACCTTC
14	.	TRBV27	.	TRBJ1-6	CASGAGWTNSPLHF	TGTGCCAGCGGCGCAGGATGGACAAATTCACCCCTCCACTTT
15	TRBD1	TRBV15	.	TRBJ1-6	CATSYTGTGRSPLHF	TGTGCCACCAGCTATACCGGGACAGGGCGTTCACCCCTCCACTTT
15	.	TRBV5-6	.	TRBJ1-1	CASSLRPAGPAEAFF	TGTGCCAGCAGCTTGAGGCCTGCAGGACCAGCGGAAGCTTTCTTT
13	TRBD1	TRBV6-2/TRBV6-3	.	TRBJ1-2	CASSYPHRGGYTF	TGTGCCAGCAGTTACCCCCACAGGGGGGGCTACACCTTC
13	.	TRBV30	.	TRBJ2-1	CAWSVGGNNEQFF	TGTGCCTGGAGTGTAGGGGGAAACAATGAGCAGTTCTTC